The 16 T cell receptor beta chains reported below all come from one sample, sequenced in a study of glioma-infiltrating T cells. The iRepertoire nested amplicon-rescue multiplex PCR amplified TCR alpha and beta CDR3s from RNA. TCRdb processed the multiplex PCR reads anew with MiXCR; each CDR3 protein has one entry. The repertoire holds 160,000 or so distinct CDR3 sequences, with around 45% as singletons. Input material: glioma tissue, nonneoplastic brain tissue, or PBMCs (not recorded which). These receptors all come from a human donor with low-grade glioma or glioblastoma, undergoing nonglioma brain surgery, or in good health (not recorded which).

The rearrangement uses TRBV4-2 and TRBJ2-5; 12 bases align to TRBD2. The CDR3 extends over 17 amino acids. Per germline, CDR1 LGHNA and CDR2 YNFKEQ. V shed 3 bases and J 1 base; nucleotides not matched to a gene: 6. CDR3 loop: CASSHDTSGGTQETQYF. CDR3 in DNA: TGTGCCAGCAGCCATGACACTAGCGGGGGGACCCAAGAGACCCAGTACTTC.

As concerns this clonotype: This CDR3 fails to terminate in the conserved phenylalanine or tryptophan, so it likely reflects a read error. The chain uses TRBV2 and TRBJ2-1; no reliable D call. V dropped 5 bases and J dropped 6 bases, with 14 bases sitting between them. Germline CDR1 and CDR2: SNHLY and FYNNEI. The CDR3 spans 14 residues. CDR3 sequence (DNA): TGTGCCAGCAGTCCCTCCGGCAGCAGCAATGAGCAGTTCTTA. Translation gives CASSPSGSSNEQFL.

The chain recombines TRBV3-1 with TRBJ1-2; TRBD1 might be the D (5 bases). The ends were cut back, 0 bases at V and 9 bases at J, with 8 bases in the middle. Germline V lookup: CDR1 LGHDT, CDR2 YNNKEL (reference sequence). The CDR3 length is 12 residues. The CDR3 DNA reads as TGTGCCAGCAGCCAAGAGCAGGGTCGCTACACCTTC. Protein product: CASSQEQGRYTF.

This clonotype was detected ten times or more. The CDR3 region has the DNA TGTGCCAGCACGCCGAGACTAGCGGATTCAGACACAGATACGCAGTATTTT. The encoded protein is CASTPRLADSDTDTQYF. The chain combines TRBV28 with TRBJ2-3; TRBD2 aligns across 9 bases. Germline V gene lookup returns CDR1 MDHEN and CDR2 SYDVKM. The V and J ends lost 7 bases and 2 bases, in that order; junction bases with no gene match: 13. CDR3 length: 17 amino acids.

This clonotype was picked up one time. The chain recombines TRBV28 with TRBJ2-7, with D perhaps TRBD1 (6 bases). The germline gives CDR1 MDHEN, CDR2 SYDVKM. Trimming shortened V by 6 bases and J by 3 bases, and 21 bases separated the two germline ends. The CDR3 totals 16 residues. The CDR3 DNA sequence: TGTGCCAGCAGCCCCCCCGGGACAAGACTCTACTACGAGCAGTACTTC. Translated, it gives CASSPPGTRLYYEQYF. Variable domain in full (rest from reference TRBV28 and TRBJ2-7): DVKVTQSSRYLVKRTGEKVFLECVQDMDHENMFWYRQDPGLGLRLIYFSYDVKMKEKGDIPEGYSVSREKKERFSLILESASTNQTSMYLCASSPPGTRLYYEQYFGPGTRLTVT.

As regards this clonotype: With a much larger clone just one base away, this may be a read error. The genes are TRBV28 and TRBJ1-2; D ambiguous. Trimming removed 8 bases from V and 5 bases from J, with 21 bases in between. Germline-derived CDR1 and CDR2 are MDHEN and SYDVKM. This CDR3 spans 15 amino acids. CDR3 sequence: CASGKEGLRGYGYTF. The CDR3 region has the DNA TGTGCCAGCGGCAAGGAAGGACTCCGGGGATATGGCTACACCTTC.

This sequence joins TRBV19 and TRBJ1-5; D gene ambiguous. The CDR3 runs 16 residues. Trimming cost V 5 bases and J 2 bases, with 16 bases left between them. Germline loops: CDR1 LNHDA, CDR2 SQIVND (reference sequence). CDR3 sequence: CASSPEIHGGNQPQHF. The CDR3 DNA follows: TGTGCCAGTAGTCCCGAAATACACGGAGGCAATCAGCCCCAGCATTTT.

Remarks on this clonotype: This clone may be a read error of a much larger clone one base away. The chain recombines TRBV6-1 with TRBJ2-2; D is possibly TRBD2 (5 bases). The CDR3 spans 12 residues. Germline V gene data show CDR1 as MNHNS and CDR2 as SASEGT. CDR3 loop: CASCSNTGEMFF. As DNA, the CDR3 is TGTGCCAGCTGTTCTAACACCGGGGAGATGTTTTTT.

The chain is built from TRBV4-1 and TRBJ2-2; maybe TRBD2 (6 bases). The ends were cut back, 0 bases at V and 5 bases at J, with 13 bases in the middle. From germline, CDR1 is MGHRA and CDR2 YSYEKL. This CDR3 spans 16 amino acids. This CDR3 reads CASSQDQRLETGELFF. Written as DNA, the CDR3 is TGCGCCAGCAGCCAAGATCAGAGACTAGAAACCGGGGAGCTGTTTTTT.

Concerning this clonotype itself: This may come from a read error, since a much larger clone is one base off. The chain couples TRBV15 to TRBJ2-3, with 9 bases lining up with TRBD2. J was trimmed by 6 bases and V by 10 bases; bases with no gene match: 14. CDR1 is LNHNV, CDR2 YYDKDF, per germline (reference sequence). The CDR3 has 15 residues. The CDR3 protein is CASTQGGRALDTQYF. CDR3 nucleotide sequence: TGTGCCAGCACTCAGGGCGGGAGGGCCTTGGATACGCAGTATTTT.

In its sample, this clonotype was seen many times. The J gene is TRBJ2-7, the V gene TRBV28; 7 bases fit TRBD2. The ends lost 6 bases at V and 5 bases at J; junction bases unmatched: 10. CDR1 MDHEN and CDR2 SYDVKM come from the germline V gene. This CDR3 contains 14 residues. In DNA, the CDR3 is TGTGCCAGCAGATCCAGCGGGACGCTCCACGAGCAGTACTTC. Amino acids: CASRSSGTLHEQYF.

Worth noting for this clonotype: The junction departs from germline at one end; a sequencing error may be responsible. V is TRBV5-1 and J is TRBJ2-7; D call uncertain. The V gene's germline CDR1 is SGHRS and CDR2 YFSETQ. The CDR3 has 13 amino acids. CDR3 in amino acids: CATSLNLLNEQYF. CDR3 bases: TGCGCCACCAGCTTGAATCTTCTAAACGAGCAGTACTTC.

This clonotype was recorded at least ten times. V usage is TRBV6-1 and J usage is TRBJ2-7; 9 bases fit TRBD2. With 5 bases clipped from V and 5 bases from J, the junction kept 4 bases outside the gene matches. This CDR3 comprises 13 residues. CDR1 and CDR2 (germline): MNHNS, SASEGT. The CDR3 sequence: CASSFSGSHEQYF. CDR3 coding DNA: TGTGCCAGCAGTTTTAGCGGGAGCCACGAGCAGTACTTC.

For this clonotype: One junction end disagrees with the germline gene, perhaps due to a read error. The chain joins TRBV27 to TRBJ2-1, with a possible D match to TRBD1 (5 bases). The germline gives CDR1 MNHEY, CDR2 SMNVEV (reference sequence). This CDR3 region has 14 residues. The CDR3: CARRLTGAYNEKFF. CDR3 nucleotides: TGTGCCAGAAGGCTCACAGGAGCCTACAATGAGAAGTTCTTC.

Details on this clonotype: Possible read error: a much larger clone is one base away. The chain has TRBV19 and TRBJ2-3, with 8 positions matching TRBD2. Germline V CDR1 and CDR2: LNHDA, SQIVND (reference sequence). This CDR3 has 15 amino acids. With 8 bases clipped from V and 1 base from J, the junction kept 8 bases outside the gene matches. The CDR3 sequence is CASAISGSGTDTQYF. Here the CDR3 DNA reads TGTGCCAGTGCCATAAGCGGGAGCGGCACAGATACGCAGTATTTT.

This clonotype was detected many times. The V call is TRBV28, the J call TRBJ2-3, with D possibly TRBD2 on 6 matching bases. This CDR3 spans 15 amino acids. Looked up from germline, CDR1 is MDHEN and CDR2 is SYDVKM. Trimming took 2 bases from V and 4 from J, leaving 13 bases between them. DNA for the CDR3: TGTGCCAGCAGTTTACGGGGTTGGGGGGCAGATACGCAGTATTTT. Its protein product is CASSLRGWGADTQYF.